These T cell receptor beta chains were read from a single sample in a study of blood T cell repertoires in COVID-19. Sequenced by immunoSEQ multiplex PCR; TCRdb stores in-frame clones only, minus some. The sample records roughly 290,000 clones, 80% to 90% being singletons. Material for sequencing was PBMCs or T cells enriched from blood (not recorded which). These receptors originate from a woman aged 25 to 39 who had recovered from COVID-19. The CDR3 runs from the conserved cysteine through the conserved F or W. The D gene is left open where the match is weak. Clone size, where shown, is once, few, many, or a class for clones that have expanded.

TRBD2	TRBV5-5	TRBJ2-2	.	CASSPGLAGAGELFF	TGTGCCAGCAGTCCAGGACTAGCGGGAGCCGGGGAGCTGTTTTTT
TRBD1	TRBV19	TRBJ1-2	.	CASSRQGTYGYTF	TGTGCCAGTAGTCGACAGGGTACCTATGGCTACACCTTC
TRBD2	TRBV19	TRBJ2-1	once	CASSTLPGLAGDHEQFF	TGTGCCAGTAGTACACTTCCGGGACTAGCGGGAGACCATGAGCAGTTCTTC
TRBD2	TRBV5-6	TRBJ2-1	.	CASNPGLGLDDEQFF	TGTGCCAGCAACCCGGGACTAGGGTTAGACGATGAGCAGTTCTTC
TRBD1	TRBV7-9	TRBJ1-5	.	CASSGTTGFEEPQHF	TGTGCCAGCAGTGGGACGACAGGGTTTGAGGAGCCCCAGCATTTT
TRBD2	TRBV6-5	TRBJ2-1	.	CASTQGLAGNEQFF	TGTGCCAGCACCCAGGGACTAGCGGGAAACGAGCAGTTCTTC
.	TRBV7-3	TRBJ2-2	.	CASSLRQGNTGELFF	TGTGCCAGCAGCTTAAGGCAGGGGAACACCGGGGAGCTGTTTTTT
.	TRBV10-1	TRBJ1-1	once	CASRSLVNTEAFF	TGCGCCAGCCGGTCCCTGGTGAACACTGAAGCTTTCTTT
.	TRBV7-8	TRBJ1-1	.	CASSLGPGVAEAFF	TGTGCCAGCAGCTTGGGCCCAGGGGTGGCTGAAGCTTTCTTT
TRBD2	TRBV28	TRBJ2-7	once	CASSFTTSGTDYEQYF	TGTGCCAGCAGTTTCACGACTAGCGGTACAGACTACGAGCAGTACTTC
.	TRBV2	TRBJ2-7	.	CASYPSPEQYF	TGTGCCAGCTATCCTAGTCCCGAGCAGTACTTC
.	TRBV18	TRBJ1-4	.	CASSPPGRVNEKLFF	TGTGCCAGCTCACCACCGGGGAGGGTGAATGAAAAACTGTTTTTT
TRBD1	TRBV5-5	TRBJ1-1	.	CASSPETGFGTEAFF	TGTGCCAGCAGCCCTGAGACAGGGTTTGGGACTGAAGCTTTCTTT